The 8 T cell receptor beta chains in this list originate from one sample, sequenced in a study of spatial heterogeneity in lung cancer. TCRdb redid the calling of the 5' RACE reads with MiXCR, one entry per CDR3 protein. The sample shows about 120,000 distinct CDR3 sequences, more than 10% of them seen only once. Time point defined: blood at routine non-recurrence follow-up after resection. Whole RNA, isolated from tumor, nontumor lung or frozen PBMC, was sequenced without prior sorting. The material was PBMCs, obtained at follow-up. These receptors all come from a male donor with early-stage non-small cell lung cancer.

The chain joins TRBV28 to TRBJ1-5, with unresolved D. The CDR3 consists of 15 residues. Trimming removed 7 bases from V and 4 bases from J, with 17 bases in between. Germline CDR1 reads MDHEN; CDR2 reads SYDVKM. CDR3 residues: CASISTGGRNQPQHF. The CDR3, as DNA: TGTGCCAGCATTTCAACGGGAGGTAGAAATCAGCCCCAGCATTTT.

This clonotype was counted between two and nine times. The chain is built from TRBV20-1 and TRBJ2-6, with D perhaps matching TRBD1 (5 bases). CDR3 length equals 15 residues. The germline CDR1 and CDR2 sequences are DFQATT and SNEGSKA (reference sequence). V lost 3 bases and J lost 3, with 12 bases in between. The CDR3 spells CSASQGLGGANVLTF. In DNA, the CDR3 is TGCAGTGCTAGCCAGGGTTTGGGTGGGGCCAACGTCCTGACTTTC.

This clonotype was detected a few times. The chain uses TRBV14 and TRBJ2-5; TRBD1 matches at 11 bases. Losses at the gene ends were 1 base for V and 5 bases for J; bases not matched to a gene: 0. CDR3 size: 14 residues. The germline CDR1 and CDR2 sequences are SGHDN and FVKESK. The CDR3 sequence is CASSQGTGGETQYF. As DNA, the CDR3 is TGTGCCAGCAGCCAAGGGACAGGGGGCGAGACCCAGTACTTC.

This clonotype was recorded a few times. This rearrangement joins TRBV5-1 to TRBJ2-1; D ambiguous. This CDR3 comprises 11 residues. With 0 bases removed from V and 8 bases from J, the gap between germline ends came to 3 bases. Per the germline V gene, CDR1 is SGHRS and CDR2 is YFSETQ. The CDR3 here is CASSLEHEQFF. CDR3 DNA sequence: TGCGCCAGCAGCTTGGAGCATGAGCAGTTCTTC.

This clonotype has just a few counts. The rearrangement joins TRBV11-2 to TRBJ2-7; D is possibly TRBD1 (6 bases). Trimming took 4 bases from V and 4 from J, leaving 11 bases between them. Germline loops: CDR1 SGHAT, CDR2 FQNNGV. This CDR3 has 13 residues. CDR3 in amino acids: CASSWTDQYEQYF. For the CDR3, the DNA is TGTGCCAGCAGCTGGACAGACCAATACGAGCAGTACTTC.

The chain uses TRBV6-6 and TRBJ1-1; TRBD1 is a possible D gene (5 bases). Germline CDR1 MNHNY, CDR2 SVGAGI (reference sequence). This CDR3 is built from 14 residues. Trimming pared 2 bases from V and 5 bases from J, leaving 12 bases between. CDR3 sequence reads: CASSYGRGTTEAFF. The CDR3 DNA is TGTGCCAGCAGTTACGGGCGGGGGACGACTGAAGCTTTCTTT.

The chain employs TRBV28 and TRBJ1-5; TRBD1 agrees at 9 bases. The CDR3 runs to 13 residues. The V gene end was trimmed by 7 bases and the J gene end by 8 bases; junction bases not matched to a gene: 6. CDR1 is MDHEN, CDR2 SYDVKM, per germline. The CDR3 DNA is TGTGCCAGCAAAACAGGGGGCGATAAGCCCCAGCATTTT. The encoded protein is CASKTGGDKPQHF.

Here the CDR3 DNA reads TGTGCCAGCAGTTTATTTTCTCAGGTGGGCACTGAAGCTTTCTTT. It specifies CASSLFSQVGTEAFF. The V and J genes are TRBV27 and TRBJ1-1, with D hard to call. This CDR3 contains 15 residues. The germline V gene encodes CDR1 MNHEY and CDR2 SMNVEV (reference sequence). Deletions cut 1 base from V and 4 bases from J, with 13 bases between.